This T cell receptor (beta chain) was sequenced during a study of blood T cell repertoires in COVID-19. The wider study: Samples came from the United States, Italy and Spain, spanning acute and convalescent COVID-19. T cells, B-cell-depleted T cells, or PBMCs provided the cDNA or gDNA that served as material.

Source study methods: Nucleated cell number was recorded as an estimate derived from reference gene primer amplification. Clones were read by immunoSEQ multiplex PCR, and TCRdb kept only the in-frame ones, dropping some. From that table come the V and J calls and clone size; the DNA was used to work out D and trimming. The table records a few hundred thousand clones, 88% of them present only once. V gave up 1 base and J gave up 2 bases; unmatched junction bases: 11. Germline CDR1 and CDR2: SGHVS and FNYEAQ. The CDR3 sequence is 18 residues long. This TCR was sampled from a human donor in a cohort sampled during active COVID-19. The genes are TRBV7-6 and TRBJ2-3; 8 bases align to TRBD2. Sequencing was carried out using peripheral blood. CDR3 bases: TGTGCCAGCAGCTTAGAGCTTTCGGGGGGGCCTTTCACAGATACGCAGTATTTT. This translates into CASSLELSGGPFTDTQYF.